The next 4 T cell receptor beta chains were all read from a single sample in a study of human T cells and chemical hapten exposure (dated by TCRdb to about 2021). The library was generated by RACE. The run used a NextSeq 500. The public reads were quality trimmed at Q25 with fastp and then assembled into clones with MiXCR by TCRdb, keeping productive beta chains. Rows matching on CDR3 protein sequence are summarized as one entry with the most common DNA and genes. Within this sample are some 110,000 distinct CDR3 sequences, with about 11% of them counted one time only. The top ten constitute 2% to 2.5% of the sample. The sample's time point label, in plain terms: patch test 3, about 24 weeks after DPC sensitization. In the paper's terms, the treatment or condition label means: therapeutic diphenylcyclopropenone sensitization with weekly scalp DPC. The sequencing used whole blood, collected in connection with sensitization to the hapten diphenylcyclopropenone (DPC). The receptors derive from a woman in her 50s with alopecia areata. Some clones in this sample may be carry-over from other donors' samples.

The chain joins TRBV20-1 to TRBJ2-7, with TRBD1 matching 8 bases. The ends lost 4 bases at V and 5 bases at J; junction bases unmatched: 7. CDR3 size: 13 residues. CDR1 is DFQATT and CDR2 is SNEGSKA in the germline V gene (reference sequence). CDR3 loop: CSATRGQEDEQYF. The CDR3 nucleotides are TGCAGTGCTACAAGGGGACAGGAGGACGAGCAGTACTTC.

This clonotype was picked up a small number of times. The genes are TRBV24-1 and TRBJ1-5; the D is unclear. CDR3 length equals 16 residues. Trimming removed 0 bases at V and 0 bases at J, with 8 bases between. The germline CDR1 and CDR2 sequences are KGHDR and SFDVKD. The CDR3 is CATSDLSGPSNQPQHF. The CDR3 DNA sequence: TGTGCCACCAGTGATTTGAGCGGTCCTAGCAATCAGCCCCAGCATTTT.

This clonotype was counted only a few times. DNA for the CDR3: TGTGCCAGCAGTCCTGGGAGAAACGAGCAGTACTTC. This sequence encodes CASSPGRNEQYF. The chain links TRBV12-3 or TRBV12-4 to TRBJ2-7; maybe TRBD2 (5 bases). The V and J ends lost 5 bases and 5 bases respectively, with 10 bases between them. The CDR3 spans 12 residues.

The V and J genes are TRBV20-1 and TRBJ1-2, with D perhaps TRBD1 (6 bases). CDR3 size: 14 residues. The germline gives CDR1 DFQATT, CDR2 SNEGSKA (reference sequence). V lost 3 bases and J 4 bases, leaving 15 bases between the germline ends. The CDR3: CSASDLGQSYGYTF. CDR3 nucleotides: TGCAGTGCTAGTGACCTAGGACAGAGCTATGGCTACACCTTC.